This T cell receptor beta chain was captured in a study of memory CD4+ T cells and cytomegalovirus serostatus (dated by TCRdb to between 2018 and 2021). Background on the whole study: The cohort included some 35 healthy adults from Belgium, of whom 9 were CMV seropositive and 24 were CMV seronegative. To replicate a published TCR-based CMV serostatus classifier, the researchers sequenced the CD4+ memory TCRbeta repertoires of a Belgian cohort whose cytomegalovirus serostatus was known.

This clone was seen once. Its target antigen remains unknown. No base-level quality is on record; no much larger clone is a single base apart. A FACSAria II was used to sort memory CD4+ T cells, defined as single viable CD3+CD4+CD8-CD45RO+ cells. CMV serostatus was assessed using a Roche Elecsys assay, by which serum IgG against CMV pp150, pp28, p38 and p52 was detected. After the samples were thawed, total CD4+ T cells were enriched through positive selection using CD4 magnetic microbeads. The samples came from a separate study whose specific focus was interrogating the CD4+ T cell memory repertoire. Peripheral blood mononuclear cells were isolated and cryopreserved following standard operating procedures; serum was stored at -80 °C. The staining relied on CD3-PerCP (BW264/56), CD4-APC (RPA-T4), CD45RO-PE (UCHT1) and CD8-Pacific Orange (3B5) antibodies, and Sytox blue was used to exclude non-viable cells.

Genomic DNA was extracted from sorted cells with the Quick-DNA Microprep Kit. Amplification of TCRbeta DNA was done with the immunoSEQ hsTCRbeta kit, following the protocol from the manufacturer. TCRbeta libraries were sequenced on an Illumina MiSeq instrument. Concerning the study's data processing: Following removal of out-of-frame sequences, 2.3 million or so distinct TCRbeta sequences were retained, with an average of roughly 71,000 per individual. Each individual was scored by the count of 164 previously reported CMV-associated TCRbeta sequences and the total productive distinct TCRbeta count. A beta-binomial model was reimplemented in Python, and random forests from scikit-learn, run with default parameters, were trained on data from the US cohort. On the Belgian cohort, classifier performance was reported as the median AUC, along with percentile confidence intervals, across 10,000 bootstrap iterations. TCRdb took this table from immuneACCESS and kept in-frame rearrangements with V and J called. Such tables lack part of the clones; where checked against another copy, unresolved V genes explain under half of the gap, and the rest is unexplained. V, J and clone size were drawn from that table, and D and trimming were deduced from the DNA. The sample includes just over 25,000 clones, with about 79% observed a single time. The top ten constitute 1% of the sample.

Results and caveats for the whole study, not just this receptor: Of roughly 170 previously reported CMV-associated TCRbeta sequences, approximately 70 appeared in the CD4+ memory repertoires, each in one to five individuals. Only CD4+CD45RO+ memory cells were sequenced, in contrast to the original study, in which naive and memory CD4+ and CD8+ populations were covered. CMV serostatus prediction reached a median bootstrapped AUC of 0.95 with the original framework and just under 0.92 with a US-trained random forest. The results were read as suggesting that the CMV-associated TCR signature is, for the most part, present in the CD4+ memory repertoire. On the Belgian cohort, the classifier based on the original framework reached a median bootstrapped AUC of roughly 0.96, with a 95% CI of 0.76-1.00.

Trimming accounts for 5 bases at V and 4 bases at J, while the number of junction bases matched to no gene is 8. The germline V gene specifies MNHEY as CDR1 and SVGAGI as CDR2. Including the terminal cysteine and phenylalanine, the CDR3 comprises 14 residues. Just CDR3 DNA is preserved here, 42 bases in frame from base 1. This receptor chain uses TRBV6-5 and TRBJ2-7, and TRBD1 matches 7 of the central bases. The material sequenced was memory CD4+ T cells from blood. The source of this sequence is an adult in good health and CMV-seronegative. Read as DNA, the sequence is TGTGCCAGCAGTCAAAGACAGGGCGCTTACGAGCAGTACTTC. This yields the protein CASSQRQGAYEQYF.